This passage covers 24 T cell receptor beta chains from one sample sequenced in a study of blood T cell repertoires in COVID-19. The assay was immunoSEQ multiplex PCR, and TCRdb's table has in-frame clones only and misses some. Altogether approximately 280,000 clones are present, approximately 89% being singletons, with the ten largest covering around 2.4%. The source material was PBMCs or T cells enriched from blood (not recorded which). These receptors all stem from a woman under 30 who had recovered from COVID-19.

The CDR3 reads CAWNQGSNQPQHF. The CDR3 nucleotides read TGTGCCTGGAATCAGGGGAGCAATCAGCCCCAGCATTTT. The chain links TRBV30 to TRBJ1-5; TRBD1 might be the D (6 bases). This CDR3 spans 13 amino acids. Trimming pared 4 bases from V and 1 base from J, leaving 8 bases between. CDR1 is GTSNPN and CDR2 is SVGIG in the germline V gene (reference sequence).

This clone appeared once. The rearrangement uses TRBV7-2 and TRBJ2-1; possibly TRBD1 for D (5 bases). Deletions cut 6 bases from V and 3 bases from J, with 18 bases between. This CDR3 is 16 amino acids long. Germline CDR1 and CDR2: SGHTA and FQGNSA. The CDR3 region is CASSPTSPGNYNEQFF. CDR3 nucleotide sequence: TGTGCCAGCAGTCCTACCTCTCCAGGGAACTACAATGAGCAGTTCTTC.

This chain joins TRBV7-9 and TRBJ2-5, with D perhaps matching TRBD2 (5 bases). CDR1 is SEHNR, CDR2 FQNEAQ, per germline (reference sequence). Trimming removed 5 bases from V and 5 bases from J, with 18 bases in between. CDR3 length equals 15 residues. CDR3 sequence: CASSPRTDRGETQYF. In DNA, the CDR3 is TGTGCCAGCAGCCCAAGGACGGACCGCGGGGAGACCCAGTACTTC.

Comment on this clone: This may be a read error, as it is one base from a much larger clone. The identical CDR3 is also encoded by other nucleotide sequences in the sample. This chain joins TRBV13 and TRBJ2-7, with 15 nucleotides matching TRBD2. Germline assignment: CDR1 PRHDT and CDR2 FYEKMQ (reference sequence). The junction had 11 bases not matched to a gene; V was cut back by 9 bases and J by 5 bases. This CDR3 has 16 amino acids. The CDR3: CASSASGLAGGNEQYF. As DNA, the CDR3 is TGTGCCAGTAGCGCTTCGGGACTAGCGGGGGGTAACGAGCAGTACTTC.

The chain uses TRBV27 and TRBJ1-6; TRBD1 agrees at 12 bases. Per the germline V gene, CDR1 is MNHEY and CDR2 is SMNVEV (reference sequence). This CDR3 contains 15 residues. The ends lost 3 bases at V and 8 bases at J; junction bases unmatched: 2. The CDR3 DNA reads TGTGCCAGCAGTTTCGGGACAGGGGGCGATTCACCCCTCCACTTT. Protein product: CASSFGTGGDSPLHF.

CDR3 nucleotide sequence: TGTGCCAGCAGTGAACGGGGGGCGGGCGAAGCTTTCTTT. Translating it yields CASSERGAGEAFF. The chain is built from TRBV6-1 and TRBJ1-1; possible D gene TRBD1, 6 bases. This CDR3 comprises 13 residues. The V and J ends lost 2 bases and 8 bases respectively, with 12 bases between them. Germline CDR1 reads MNHNS; CDR2 reads SASEGT.

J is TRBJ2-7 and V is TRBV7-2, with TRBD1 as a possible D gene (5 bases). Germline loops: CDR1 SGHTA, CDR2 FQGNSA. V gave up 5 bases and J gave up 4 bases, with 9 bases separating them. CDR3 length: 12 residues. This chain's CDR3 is CASSTNRYEQYF. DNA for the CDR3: TGTGCCAGCAGCACCAACAGGTACGAGCAGTACTTC.

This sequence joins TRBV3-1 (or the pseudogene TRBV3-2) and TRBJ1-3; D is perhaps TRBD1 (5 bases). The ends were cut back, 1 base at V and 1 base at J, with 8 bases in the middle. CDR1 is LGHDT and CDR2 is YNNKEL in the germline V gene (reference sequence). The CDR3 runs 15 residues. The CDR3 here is CASSQGQISGNTIYF. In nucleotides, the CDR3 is TGTGCCAGCAGCCAAGGACAGATTTCTGGAAACACCATATATTTT.

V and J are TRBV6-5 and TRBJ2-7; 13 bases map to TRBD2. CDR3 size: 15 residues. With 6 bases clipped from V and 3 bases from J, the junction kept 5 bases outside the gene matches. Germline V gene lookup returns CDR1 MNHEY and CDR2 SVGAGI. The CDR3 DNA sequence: TGTGCCAGCAGCGAGGGACTAGCGGGACACTACGAGCAGTACTTC. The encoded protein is CASSEGLAGHYEQYF.

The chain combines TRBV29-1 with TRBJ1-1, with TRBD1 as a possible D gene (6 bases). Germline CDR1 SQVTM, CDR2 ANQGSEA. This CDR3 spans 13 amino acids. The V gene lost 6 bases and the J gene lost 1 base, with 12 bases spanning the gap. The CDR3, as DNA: TGCAGCGTCGAGCCGACAGGGAACACTGAAGCTTTCTTT. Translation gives CSVEPTGNTEAFF.

The CDR3 DNA is TGTGCCTGGAGTACAGGGGTGAACACTGAAGCTTTCTTT. Protein: CAWSTGVNTEAFF. V and J are TRBV30 and TRBJ1-1, with 7 bases identical to TRBD1. V dropped 2 bases and J dropped 0; count of bases not matched to a gene: 0. Germline V lookup: CDR1 GTSNPN, CDR2 SVGIG (reference sequence). The CDR3 extends over 13 amino acids.

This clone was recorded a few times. Written as DNA, the CDR3 is TGCGCCAGCAGCCTGGACAGGGGTCCCACTGAAGCTTTCTTT. Residues: CASSLDRGPTEAFF. The chain is built from TRBV5-1 and TRBJ1-1, with 9 bases that match TRBD1. After removal of 4 bases from V and 4 bases from J, the junction contained 5 bases not matched to a gene. The CDR3 covers 14 residues. Germline V gives CDR1 SGHRS, CDR2 YFSETQ.

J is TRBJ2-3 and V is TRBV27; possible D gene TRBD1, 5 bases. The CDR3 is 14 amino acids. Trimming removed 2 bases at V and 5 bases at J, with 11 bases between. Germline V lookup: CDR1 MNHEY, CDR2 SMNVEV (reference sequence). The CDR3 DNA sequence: TGTGCCAGCAGTTTAGTAGGGGTGGGAGATACGCAGTATTTT. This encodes CASSLVGVGDTQYF.

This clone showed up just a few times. In DNA, the CDR3 is TGTGCCAGCAGCCCAGGGACAGGGGCGAATCAGCCCCAGCATTTT. Translating gives CASSPGTGANQPQHF. The V gene is TRBV7-9, the J gene TRBJ1-5; 10 nucleotides agree with TRBD1. The CDR3 has 15 residues. The germline V gene has CDR1 SEHNR and CDR2 FQNEAQ (reference sequence). The J segment lost 4 bases and the V segment lost 5 bases, leaving 5 bases of the junction unmatched.

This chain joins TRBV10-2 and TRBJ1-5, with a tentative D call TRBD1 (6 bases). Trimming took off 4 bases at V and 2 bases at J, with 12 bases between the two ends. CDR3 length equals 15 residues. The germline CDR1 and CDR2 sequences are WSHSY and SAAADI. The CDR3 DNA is TGCGCCAGCAGTGGTACAGGGCTAGGCAATCAGCCCCAGCATTTT. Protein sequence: CASSGTGLGNQPQHF.

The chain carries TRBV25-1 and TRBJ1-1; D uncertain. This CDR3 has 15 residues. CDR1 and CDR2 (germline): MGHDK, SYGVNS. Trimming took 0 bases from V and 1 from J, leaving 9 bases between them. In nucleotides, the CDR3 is TGTGCCAGCAGTGAATACGGGGAGGGGAACACTGAAGCTTTCTTT. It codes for CASSEYGEGNTEAFF.

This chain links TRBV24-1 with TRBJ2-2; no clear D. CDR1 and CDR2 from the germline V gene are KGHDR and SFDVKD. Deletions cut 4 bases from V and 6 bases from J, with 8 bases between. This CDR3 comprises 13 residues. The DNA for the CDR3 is TGTGCCACCAGTGAGAACAATGCCGGGGAGCTGTTTTTT. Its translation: CATSENNAGELFF.

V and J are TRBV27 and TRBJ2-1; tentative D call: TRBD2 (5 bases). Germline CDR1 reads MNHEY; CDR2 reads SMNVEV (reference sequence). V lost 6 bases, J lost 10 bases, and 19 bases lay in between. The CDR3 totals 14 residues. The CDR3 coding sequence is TGTGCCAGCAGGGGCTACGGGGTTAGGCTCGAGCAGTTCTTC. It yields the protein CASRGYGVRLEQFF.

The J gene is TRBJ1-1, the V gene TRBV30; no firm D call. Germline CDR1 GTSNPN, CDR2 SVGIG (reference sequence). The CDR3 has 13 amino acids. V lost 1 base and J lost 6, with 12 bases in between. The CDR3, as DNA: TGTGCCTGGAGTGCCTTATCTTCCGCTGAAGCTTTCTTT. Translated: CAWSALSSAEAFF. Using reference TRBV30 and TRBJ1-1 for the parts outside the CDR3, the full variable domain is SQTIHQWPATLVQPVGSPLSLECTVEGTSNPNLYWYRQAAGRGLQLLFYSVGIGQISSEVPQNLSASRPQDRQFILSSKKLLLSDSGFYLCAWSALSSAEAFFGQGTRLTVV.

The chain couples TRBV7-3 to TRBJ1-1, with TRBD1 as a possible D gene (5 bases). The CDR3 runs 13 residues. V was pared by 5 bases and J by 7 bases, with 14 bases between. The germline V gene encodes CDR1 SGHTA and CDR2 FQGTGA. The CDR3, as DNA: TGTGCCAGCAGCCTGGACAACTTGGGTGAAGCTTTCTTT. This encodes CASSLDNLGEAFF.

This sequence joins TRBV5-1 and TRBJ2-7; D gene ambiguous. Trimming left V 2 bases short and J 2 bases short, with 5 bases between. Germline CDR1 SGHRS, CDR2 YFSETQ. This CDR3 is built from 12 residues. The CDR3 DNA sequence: TGCGCCAGCAGCTTCAATCCCTACGAGCAGTACTTC. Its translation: CASSFNPYEQYF.

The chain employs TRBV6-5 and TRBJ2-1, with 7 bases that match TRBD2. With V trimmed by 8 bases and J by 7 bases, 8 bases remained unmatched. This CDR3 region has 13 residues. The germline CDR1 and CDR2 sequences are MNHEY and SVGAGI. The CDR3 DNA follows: TGTGCCAGCGGCGAACTAGCGAGGAATGAGCAGTTCTTC. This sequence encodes CASGELARNEQFF.

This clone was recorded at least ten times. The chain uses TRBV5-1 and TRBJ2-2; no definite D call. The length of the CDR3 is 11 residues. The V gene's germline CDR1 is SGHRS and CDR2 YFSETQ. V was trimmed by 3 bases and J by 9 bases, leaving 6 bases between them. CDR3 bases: TGCGCCAGCAGCTCCCACAGGGAGCTGTTTTTT. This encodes CASSSHRELFF.

The CDR3 nucleotides read TGTGCCAGCAGCCCGGAAATACAGGGTTACTCTGGGGCCAACGTCCTGACTTTC. This sequence encodes CASSPEIQGYSGANVLTF. The J gene is TRBJ2-6, the V gene TRBV7-3; tentatively, D is TRBD1 (6 bases). Trimming stripped 5 bases from V and 0 bases from J, with 17 bases between. The germline V gene encodes CDR1 SGHTA and CDR2 FQGTGA. The CDR3 length is 18 residues.